This TCR beta chain stems from a study of T cells in Graves' hyperthyroidism and ophthalmopathy. Study-wide findings and caveats: Most thyroid clonotypes expanded above 0.001 appeared in blood too. Model-based prediction identified ophthalmopathy a median 6.5 months prior to its onset. From stable hyperthyroidism, ophthalmopathy was separated by a 13 V-J model.

Trimming removed 5 bases at V and 4 bases at J, with 15 bases between. This CDR3 has 13 residues. Germline CDR1 is DFQATT and CDR2 is SNEGSKA (reference sequence). RNA transcripts provided the source from which TCR beta CDR3 regions were amplified. In the first-round RT-PCR of the TCR CDR3, the HTBI primer set was used. TCRdb re-analysed the multiplex PCR reads in MiXCR, keeping a single row per CDR3 protein. The sample includes some 620,000 distinct CDR3 sequences, around 15% of them seen just once. In the case of this clonotype: Its antigen is unidentified.

This sequence joins TRBV20-1 and TRBJ2-7, with D possibly called TRBD1 or TRBD2 (5 bases each). Sample: blood. The source is a young woman with Graves' hyperthyroidism. CDR3 loop: CSAPRDLRYEQYF. For the CDR3, the DNA is TGCAGTGCTCCCCGGGACCTGAGGTACGAGCAGTACTTC.